This T cell receptor beta chain was documented in a study of blood T cell repertoires in COVID-19. The overall study: The origin of the acute and convalescent COVID-19 samples was the United States, Italy and Spain. T cells, B-cell-depleted T cells, or PBMCs provided the cDNA or gDNA that served as material.

In the authors' workflow: The assay estimated nucleated cells by amplifying reference gene primers. Profiling relied on immunoSEQ multiplex PCR, and the TCRdb table lists in-frame clones only, not all of them. V, J and clone size are taken as reported in that table, and D and trimming were inferred from the DNA itself. The sample consists of approximately 150,000 clones, roughly 90% of them appearing once. V dropped 1 base and J dropped 8; count of bases not matched to a gene: 6. Germline CDR1 is LGHDT and CDR2 is YNNKEL (reference sequence). This CDR3 spans 15 amino acids. The receptor was isolated from a man in his sixties with active or convalescent COVID-19. This chain links TRBV3-1 (or the pseudogene TRBV3-2) with TRBJ2-2; TRBD1 aligns across 8 bases. Input material: peripheral blood. Written as DNA, the CDR3 is TGTGCCAGCAGCCAAGGCAGGGGGCTCAAAGGGGAGCTGTTTTTT. This translates into CASSQGRGLKGELFF.